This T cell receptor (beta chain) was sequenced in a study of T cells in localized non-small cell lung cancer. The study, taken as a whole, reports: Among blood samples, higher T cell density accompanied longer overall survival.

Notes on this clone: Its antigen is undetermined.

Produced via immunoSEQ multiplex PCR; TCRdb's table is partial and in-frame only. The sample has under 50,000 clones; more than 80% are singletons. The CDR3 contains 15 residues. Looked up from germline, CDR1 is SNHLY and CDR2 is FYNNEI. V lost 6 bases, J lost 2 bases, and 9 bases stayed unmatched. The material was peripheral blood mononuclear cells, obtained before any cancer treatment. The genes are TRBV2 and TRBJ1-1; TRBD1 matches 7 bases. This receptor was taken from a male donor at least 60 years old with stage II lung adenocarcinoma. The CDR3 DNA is TGTGCCAGCAGGAAGGGACAGACGCAAAACACTGAAGCTTTCTTT. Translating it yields CASRKGQTQNTEAFF.